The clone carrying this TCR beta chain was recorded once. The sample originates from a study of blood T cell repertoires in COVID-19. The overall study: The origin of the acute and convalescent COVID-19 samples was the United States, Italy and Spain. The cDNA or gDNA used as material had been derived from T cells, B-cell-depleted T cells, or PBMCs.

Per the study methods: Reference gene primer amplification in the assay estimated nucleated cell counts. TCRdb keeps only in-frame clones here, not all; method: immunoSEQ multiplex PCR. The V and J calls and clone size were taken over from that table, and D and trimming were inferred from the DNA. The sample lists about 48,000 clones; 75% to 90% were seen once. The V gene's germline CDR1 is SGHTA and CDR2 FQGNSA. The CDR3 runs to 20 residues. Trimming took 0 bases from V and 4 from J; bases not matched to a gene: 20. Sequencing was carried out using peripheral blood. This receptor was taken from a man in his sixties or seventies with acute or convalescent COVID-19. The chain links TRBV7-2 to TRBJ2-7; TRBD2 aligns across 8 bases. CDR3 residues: CASSLALGPLRREARYEQYF. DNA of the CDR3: TGTGCCAGCAGCTTAGCGCTAGGCCCTTTGAGGCGGGAGGCTAGGTACGAGCAGTACTTC.